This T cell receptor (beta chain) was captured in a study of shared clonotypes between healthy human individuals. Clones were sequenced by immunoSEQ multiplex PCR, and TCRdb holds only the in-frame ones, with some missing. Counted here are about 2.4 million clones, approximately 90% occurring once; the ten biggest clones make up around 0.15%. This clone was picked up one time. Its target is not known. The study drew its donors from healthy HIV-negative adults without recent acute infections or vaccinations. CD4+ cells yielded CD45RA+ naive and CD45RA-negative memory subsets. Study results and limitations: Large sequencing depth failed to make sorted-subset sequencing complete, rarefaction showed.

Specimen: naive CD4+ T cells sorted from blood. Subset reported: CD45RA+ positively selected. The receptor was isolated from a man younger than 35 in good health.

The CDR3, as DNA: TGTGCCAGCAGCAAAATAGCAGTCCGGAATAAACGGGAAAAACTGTTTTTT. As protein: CASSKIAVRNKREKLFF. The V call is TRBV21-1, the J call TRBJ1-4. TRBV21-1 is shown as a pseudogene. This CDR3 is built from 17 residues.